Below are 14 T cell receptor delta chains sequenced from a single sample in a study of γδ T cells in repeated Plasmodium falciparum infection. TCRdb re-called the multiplex PCR reads with CATT. The table includes 70,000 to 95,000 delta-chain clones, more than 1.4% detected once. Flow sorting of PBMC yielded separate Vgamma9/Vdelta2+ and Vdelta2-negative gammadelta T cell populations for bulk repertoire analysis. The sequenced material came from gamma-delta T cells from blood. The source is a pool of human donors (malaria-infected and uninfected, not separated).

Comments on this clone: With a much larger clone just one base away, this may be a read error. The sample carries other DNA sequences with the same CDR3. This chain uses TRDV1 with TRDJ1; D not resolved. The V end was cut by 3 bases, the J end by 0 bases, with 11 bases between. Germline lookup yields CDR1 TSWWSYY and CDR2 QGS. This CDR3 contains 15 residues. The CDR3 here is CALGELFVDTDKLIF. The CDR3 nucleotides are TGTGCTCTTGGGGAGCTTTTCGTGGACACCGATAAACTCATCTTT.

This clone has only a few counts. One base separates it from a far larger clone, so it is likely a read error. This sample also contains other DNA sequences that code for the same CDR3. V is TRDV2 and J is TRDJ2, with 8 positions matching TRDD3. TCRdb lists no J gene, so it was determined here by aligning the DNA to germline. This CDR3 is built from 14 residues. Germline V lookup: CDR1 GEAIGNYY, CDR2 EKD. CDR3 amino acids: CACDDWGLTAQLFF. CDR3 coding DNA: TGTGCCTGTGACGACTGGGGGTTGACGGCACAACTCTTCTTT.

Regarding this clone: This likely reflects a read error, since a far larger clone is one base away. Other DNA sequences within the sample encode an identical CDR3. The chain employs TRDV1 and TRDJ1, with D possibly TRDD3 on 10 matching bases. Germline V gene lookup returns CDR1 TSWWSYY and CDR2 QGS. This CDR3 has 25 residues. Between the trimmed V and J ends, which lost 9 bases and 0 bases, there was a span of 47 bases. CDR3 nucleotides: TGTGCTCTCTTACCCAAACCAACCTTCCTACCTCTTTTAATTGTACTGGGGGATTACACCGATAAACTCATCTTT. Protein sequence: CALLPKPTFLPLLIVLGDYTDKLIF.

Comment on this clone: Different DNA sequences within this sample yield the same CDR3. The rearrangement links TRDV2 to TRDJ3; 7 nucleotides match TRDD3. Since TCRdb gives no J gene, matching the DNA to germline was used here to assign it. This CDR3 has 18 amino acids. Germline CDR1 reads GEAIGNYY; CDR2 reads EKD. The V gene end was trimmed by 0 bases and the J gene end by 0 bases; junction bases not matched to a gene: 4. The CDR3 protein is CACDTAGGRSWDTRQMFF. CDR3 coding DNA: TGTGCCTGTGACACCGCTGGGGGCCGCTCCTGGGACACCCGACAGATGTTTTTC.

This clone was counted a few times. This likely stems from a read error, as it lies one base from a far larger clone. Other DNA sequences within the sample encode an identical CDR3. The chain employs TRDV2 and TRDJ1, with D tentatively TRDD3 (7 bases). Germline V CDR1 and CDR2: GEAIGNYY, EKD. The CDR3 spans 21 residues. V lost 5 bases and J 0 bases, leaving 33 bases between the germline ends. The CDR3 region has the DNA TGTGCCTGTGCCTACTTCCTGAATTGGGGGAAACCGGAGGGGTACACCGATAAACTCATCTTT. Residues: CACAYFLNWGKPEGYTDKLIF.

This clone has more than one count but fewer than ten. The TCRdb record carries a much larger clone's protein, which differs from this DNA's translation at residue 8; a read error is the likely cause, and the protein listed here is the DNA translation. The rearrangement joins TRDV2 to TRDJ1; perhaps TRDD3 as D (6 bases). Since TCRdb gives no J gene, matching the DNA to germline was used here to assign it. CDR1 is GEAIGNYY and CDR2 is EKD in the germline V gene. This CDR3 is built from 19 residues. The germline V and J ends were trimmed by 0 bases and 2 bases, with 24 bases remaining between them. The CDR3 nucleotides read TGTGCCTGTGACACCCTAGGACGGGGGGAGAACGTTTGGACCGATAAACTCATCTTT. Protein: CACDTLGRGENVWTDKLIF.

A note on this clone: The mismatch at residue 12 between this DNA's translation and the TCRdb protein of a much larger clone likely reflects a read error; the protein shown is translated from the DNA. J gene calling gave no result, while the V gene is TRDV1; TRDD3 is the table's D call, not checked against the DNA. The CDR3 extends over 14 amino acids. Per the germline V gene, CDR1 is TSWWSYY and CDR2 is QGS. Here the CDR3 DNA reads TGTGCTCTTGAGCGAACTGGGGGCCCTGATAAACCCATCTTT. Amino acids: CALERTGGPDKPIF.

This clone was found many times. The V call is TRDV1, the J call TRDJ1; D not certain. CDR1 is TSWWSYY and CDR2 is QGS in the germline V gene. Trimming took 4 bases from V and 3 from J, leaving 18 bases between them. This CDR3 is built from 16 residues. In DNA form, the CDR3 reads TGTGCTCTTGGGGCAACCTCGCCTATAGACCCCGATAAACTCATCTTT. Its translation: CALGATSPIDPDKLIF.

Relative to its sample, this clone is medium-sized. Distinct nucleotide sequences in the sample also encode this CDR3. The chain recombines TRDV2 with TRDJ1, with unresolved D. CDR3 length equals 17 residues. Trimming removed 0 bases from V and 0 bases from J, with 16 bases in between. Germline V gives CDR1 GEAIGNYY, CDR2 EKD. CDR3 loop: CACDTVVTSPNTDKLIF. The CDR3 DNA reads TGTGCCTGTGACACCGTCGTGACTTCTCCCAACACCGATAAACTCATCTTT.

This clone was recorded at least ten times. TCRdb's listed protein matches a much larger clone and diverges from this DNA's translation at residue 15, likely through a read error; the protein shown comes from the DNA. The chain uses TRDV1 and TRDJ2; TRDD3 agrees at 12 bases. The CDR3 runs 20 residues. The V gene's germline CDR1 is TSWWSYY and CDR2 QGS. Trimming cost V 1 base and J 6 bases; bases outside gene matches: 15. The CDR3 loop is CALGERTLSWGIRMAAQLFF. CDR3 in DNA: TGTGCTCTTGGGGAACGGACCCTAAGCTGGGGGATACGTATGGCAGCACAACTCTTCTTT.

A note on this clone: The TCRdb record carries a much larger clone's protein, which differs from this DNA's translation at residue 3; a read error is the likely cause, and the protein listed here is the DNA translation. The chain recombines TRDV1 with TRDJ1, with TRDD3 as a possible D gene (5 bases). The germline gives CDR1 TSWWSYY, CDR2 QGS. The CDR3 is 23 residues long. This chain's CDR3 is CARGEDPSPLYKSFSPYTDKLIF. The CDR3 nucleotides are TGTGCTCGTGGGGAAGACCCGTCCCCTCTCTATAAGTCATTCTCCCCGTACACCGATAAACTCATCTTT.

This clone was seen a few times. The protein in TCRdb stems from a much larger clone and differs at residue 4 from this DNA's translation, likely a read error; here the protein is translated from the DNA. The chain employs TRDV2 and TRDJ1, with 7 bases identical to TRDD3. No J gene was available from TCRdb, and it was assigned here by a germline match of the DNA. The V segment lost 6 bases and the J segment 0 bases; nucleotides outside the gene matches: 12. The CDR3 contains 16 residues. The germline gives CDR1 GEAIGNYY, CDR2 EKD. The CDR3 protein is CACNYAGGYYTDKLIF. The CDR3 coding sequence is TGTGCCTGTAACTACGCTGGGGGCTATTACACCGATAAACTCATCTTT.

This clone was recorded a few times. The protein in TCRdb stems from a much larger clone and differs at residue 14 from this DNA's translation, likely a read error; here the protein is translated from the DNA. The gene calls are TRDV2 and TRDJ3, with TRDD3 identical over 9 bases. Here the J gene was assigned by germline matching of the DNA, as TCRdb has none. The CDR3 is 19 residues long. From germline, CDR1 is GEAIGNYY and CDR2 EKD. The CDR3 reads CACDTAWGISSWDARQMFF. The CDR3 nucleotides read TGTGCCTGTGACACCGCCTGGGGGATCAGCTCCTGGGACGCCCGACAGATGTTTTTC.

On this clone itself: A far larger clone is only one base removed, so a read error is likely. This specimen includes other DNA sequences encoding the same CDR3. The chain recombines TRDV1 with TRDJ1; 9 bases agree with TRDD3. The J gene is not listed in TCRdb, so it was assigned here from a DNA match to germline. The V and J ends lost 3 bases and 0 bases, in that order; junction bases with no gene match: 17. This CDR3 comprises 20 residues. In germline, CDR1 is TSWWSYY, CDR2 QGS. The CDR3 DNA follows: TGTGCTCTTGGGGAGCGGTTGGCTGCACTGGGGGACAAGTACACCGATAAACTCATCTTT. It yields the protein CALGERLAALGDKYTDKLIF.